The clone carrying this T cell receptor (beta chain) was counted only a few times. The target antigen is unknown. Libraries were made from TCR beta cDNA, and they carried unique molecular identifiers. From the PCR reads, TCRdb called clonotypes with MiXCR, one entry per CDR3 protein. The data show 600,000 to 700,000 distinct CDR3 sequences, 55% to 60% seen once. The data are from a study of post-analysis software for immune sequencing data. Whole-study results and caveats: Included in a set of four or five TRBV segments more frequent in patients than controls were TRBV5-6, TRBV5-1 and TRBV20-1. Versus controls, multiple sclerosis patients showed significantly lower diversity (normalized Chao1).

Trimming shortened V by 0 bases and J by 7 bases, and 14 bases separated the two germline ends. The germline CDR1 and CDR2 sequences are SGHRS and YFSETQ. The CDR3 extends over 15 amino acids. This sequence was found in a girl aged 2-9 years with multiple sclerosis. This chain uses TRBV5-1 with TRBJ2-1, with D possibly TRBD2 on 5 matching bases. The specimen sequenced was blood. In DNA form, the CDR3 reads TGCGCCAGCAGCTTGGCGGAGGCTGGATCAAATGAGCAGTTCTTC. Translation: CASSLAEAGSNEQFF.